This T cell receptor beta chain was sequenced in a study of cytomegalovirus exposure and HLA in healthy donors. Looking at the study overall: Roughly four fifths of 398 genotyped donors fell in the Caucasian-associated ancestry cluster.

A multiplex PCR was run with 60 Vbeta primers and 13 Jbeta primers. Clones were sequenced by immunoSEQ multiplex PCR, and TCRdb holds only the in-frame ones, with some missing. The profile shows 130,000 to 150,000 clones, over 70% of them singletons. Points on this clone: Its antigen remains unidentified.

Study outcomes and limitations: Earlier analysis looked at TCR beta V segments, and most were productive about 90% or about 30% of the time. While the bulk of TCR sequences proved rare, some public TCRs turned up in many donors.

After removal of 4 bases from V and 6 bases from J, the junction contained 6 bases not matched to a gene. Germline assignment: CDR1 ENHRY and CDR2 SYGVKD. The length of the CDR3 is 14 residues. The receptor was derived from a male donor in good health and CMV-seronegative. The chain links TRBV10-3 to TRBJ1-2; TRBD1 aligns across 9 bases. The specimen was PBMCs. The CDR3 sequence is CAISGFTGGDGYTF. DNA of the CDR3: TGTGCCATCAGTGGTTTTACAGGGGGCGATGGCTACACCTTC.